These 30 T cell receptor beta chains came from one sample sequenced in a study of OX40 agonist ivuxolimab in advanced cancers. Library prep was done by the immunoSEQ multiplex PCR assay. TCRdb took over this immuneACCESS table, retaining in-frame rearrangements with V and J assigned. Such tables are incomplete; in checked studies, under half of the missing clones stem from an unresolved V gene, and the remainder is unexplained. Across this sample there are 60,000 to 70,000 clones, with 75% to 90% seen only once. The top ten clonotypes cover over 1% of the sample. The specimen was CD4+ or CD8+ T cells sorted from blood, collected in a trial of the OX40 agonist ivuxolimab. The receptor set was obtained from an adult with an advanced solid tumor such as melanoma, head and neck, liver or kidney cancer.

This chain connects TRBV27 to TRBJ2-7; the D gene could be TRBD1 or TRBD2 (5 bases each). Deletions cut 0 bases from V and 6 bases from J, with 15 bases between. Germline V gene sequence: CDR1 MNHEY, CDR2 SMNVEV (reference sequence). This CDR3 comprises 15 residues. CDR3 DNA sequence: TGTGCCAGCAGTTTATCACATGAGGGGATGGGCGAGCAGTACTTC. This codes for CASSLSHEGMGEQYF.

This sequence joins TRBV10-2 and TRBJ2-7; a weak D match, TRBD2 (6 bases). Germline CDR1 WSHSY, CDR2 SAAADI. V shed 1 base and J shed 4 bases, with 11 bases lying between them. This CDR3 region has 14 residues. The CDR3 here is CASSEFSGRYEQYF. The CDR3 region has the DNA TGCGCCAGCAGTGAGTTTAGCGGAAGATACGAGCAGTACTTC.

The rearrangement joins TRBV6-5 to TRBJ2-2, with 9 bases matching TRBD1. Germline CDR1 MNHEY, CDR2 SVGAGI. Germline trimming cut 8 bases from V and 7 bases from J; bases unmatched to any gene: 8. The CDR3 is 14 residues long. For the CDR3, the DNA is TGTGCCAGCTCCAGAACAGGGGGCCACGGGGAGCTGTTTTTT. Its translation: CASSRTGGHGELFF.

This chain joins TRBV7-8 and TRBJ1-1; D remains unclear. The V gene's germline CDR1 is SGHVS and CDR2 FQNEAQ. The CDR3 spans 11 residues. Trimming cost V 5 bases and J 0 bases, with 1 base left between them. The CDR3 DNA is TGTGCCAGCAGCATGAACACTGAAGCTTTCTTT. This codes for CASSMNTEAFF.

This chain connects TRBV27 to TRBJ2-1; 9 positions agree with TRBD2. J lost 5 bases, V lost 5 bases, and 10 bases had no gene match. This CDR3 is built from 16 residues. CDR1 MNHEY and CDR2 SMNVEV come from the germline V gene (reference sequence). CDR3 sequence reads: CASSPHPAGGNNEQFF. DNA of the CDR3: TGTGCCAGCAGTCCCCACCCAGCGGGAGGCAACAATGAGCAGTTCTTC.

This chain links TRBV5-1 with TRBJ2-5, with D uncertain. There are 13 residues in the CDR3. V lost 1 base to trimming and J lost 1 base, with 5 bases between them. Germline loops: CDR1 SGHRS, CDR2 YFSETQ. The CDR3 here is CASSLFVQETQYF. In DNA form, the CDR3 reads TGCGCCAGCAGCTTGTTCGTCCAAGAGACCCAGTACTTC.

The chain combines TRBV2 with TRBJ1-4; the D is unclear. Deletions cut 3 bases from V and 7 bases from J, with 9 bases between. The length of the CDR3 is 13 residues. Germline V gene lookup returns CDR1 SNHLY and CDR2 FYNNEI. The CDR3 is CASSDQVFEKLFF. The CDR3 DNA is TGTGCCAGCAGTGATCAGGTTTTTGAAAAACTGTTTTTT.

The gene calls are TRBV5-1 and TRBJ2-5; D is uncertain. Looked up from germline, CDR1 is SGHRS and CDR2 is YFSETQ. Trimming took off 0 bases at V and 1 base at J, with 7 bases between the two ends. The CDR3 loop spans 14 amino acids. CDR3 sequence reads: CASSLATGQETQYF. Written as DNA, the CDR3 is TGCGCCAGCAGCTTGGCCACGGGCCAAGAGACCCAGTACTTC. The full variable domain, in which reference TRBV5-1 and TRBJ2-5 provide the parts outside the CDR3, is KAGVTQTPRYLIKTRGQQVTLSCSPISGHRSVSWYQQTPGQGLQFLFEYFSETQRNKGNFPGRFSGRQFSNSRSEMNVSTLELGDSALYLCASSLATGQETQYFGPGTRLLVL.

This chain uses TRBV4-2 with TRBJ2-7, with 7 bases aligning to TRBD1. Trimming at V came to 3 bases and at J to 7 bases, leaving 12 bases not matched to a gene. The CDR3 is made up of 15 amino acids. Germline V gene sequence: CDR1 LGHNA, CDR2 YNFKEQ. The chain's CDR3 is CASSQDEAGGREQYF. In DNA, the CDR3 is TGTGCCAGCAGCCAGGACGAAGCAGGGGGACGGGAGCAGTACTTC.

V is TRBV2 and J is TRBJ2-5; D is possibly TRBD1 (5 bases). Trimming took 6 bases from V and 5 from J, leaving 16 bases between them. Germline CDR1 SNHLY, CDR2 FYNNEI. This CDR3 spans 14 amino acids. The CDR3 region has the DNA TGTGCCAGCAGCCCGACAGAGGCGGCGGAGACCCAGTACTTC. This sequence encodes CASSPTEAAETQYF.

This clone has only one observation. The J gene is TRBJ1-5, the V gene TRBV27; no reliable D call. The CDR3 totals 12 residues. V lost 5 bases and J lost 1, with 3 bases in between. Germline V gene sequence: CDR1 MNHEY, CDR2 SMNVEV (reference sequence). The CDR3 DNA is TGTGCCAGCAGTCCCAGCAATCAGCCCCAGCATTTT. It yields the protein CASSPSNQPQHF.

The V call is TRBV5-1, the J call TRBJ2-3; 11 positions match TRBD2. Germline CDR1 and CDR2: SGHRS and YFSETQ. J gave up 6 bases and V 4 bases, and 10 bases lay outside the gene matches. The CDR3 has 16 amino acids. This CDR3 reads CASSPGVASGRDTQYF. The CDR3 region has the DNA TGCGCCAGCAGCCCGGGAGTCGCTAGCGGGAGGGATACGCAGTATTTT.

As regards this clone: One end of the junction does not line up with germline, which may come from a read error. The chain has TRBV5-1 and TRBJ2-3; tentatively, D is TRBD1 (6 bases). This CDR3 comprises 13 residues. CDR1 and CDR2 from the germline V gene are SGHRS and YFSETQ. This CDR3 is CPSSRGSTDTQYF. CDR3 bases: TGCCCCAGCAGCAGGGGTTCCACAGATACGCAGTATTTT.

This chain uses TRBV5-1 with TRBJ2-5, with TRBD2 matching over 9 bases. Germline V gives CDR1 SGHRS, CDR2 YFSETQ. CDR3 length: 15 residues. Trimming at V came to 4 bases and at J to 3 bases, leaving 7 bases not matched to a gene. The CDR3 nucleotides read TGCGCCAGCAGCACCAGCGGGAGGTCGGAAGAGACCCAGTACTTC. It codes for CASSTSGRSEETQYF.

The V and J genes are TRBV5-1 and TRBJ1-1, with D uncertain. Germline assignment: CDR1 SGHRS and CDR2 YFSETQ. V lost 1 base and J 3 bases, leaving 10 bases between the germline ends. The CDR3 sequence is 14 residues long. CDR3 DNA sequence: TGCGCCAGCAGCTTGAAATCCGGCGACACTGAAGCTTTCTTT. Its protein is CASSLKSGDTEAFF.

This clone is medium-sized in the sample. Additional DNA sequences in this sample encode the identical CDR3. The chain's CDR3 is CASTRAPNGNTIYF. In DNA, the CDR3 is TGTGCCAGTACCCGGGCCCCAAATGGAAACACCATATATTTT. The chain combines TRBV19 with TRBJ1-3, with D unresolved. The CDR3 is made up of 14 amino acids. Germline lookup yields CDR1 LNHDA and CDR2 SQIVND (reference sequence). Trimming pared 7 bases from V and 3 bases from J, leaving 13 bases between.

The gene calls are TRBV9 and TRBJ2-3; D not resolved. The V and J ends lost 0 bases and 2 bases respectively, with 10 bases between them. The CDR3 has 15 residues. In germline, CDR1 is SGDLS, CDR2 YYNGEE. CDR3 region: CASSVGSHHTDTQYF. The CDR3 nucleotides are TGTGCCAGCAGCGTAGGATCCCACCACACAGATACGCAGTATTTT.

The sample holds one count of this clone. The chain combines TRBV7-3 with TRBJ2-1; no definite D call. Germline V gene sequence: CDR1 SGHTA, CDR2 FQGTGA. V was shortened by 4 bases and J by 6 bases, with 10 bases between the two germline ends. The CDR3 is 13 amino acids. The CDR3 DNA follows: TGTGCCAGCAGCTCATATACAGTCAATGAGCAGTTCTTC. This gives the protein CASSSYTVNEQFF.

This rearrangement joins TRBV5-1 to TRBJ2-3; possibly TRBD1 or TRBD2 for D (6 bases each). The CDR3 covers 14 residues. Trimming shortened V by 7 bases and J by 6 bases, and 18 bases separated the two germline ends. CDR1 is SGHRS and CDR2 is YFSETQ in the germline V gene. CDR3 in amino acids: CASLDSSGADTQYF. The DNA for the CDR3 is TGCGCCAGCTTGGACTCCTCGGGGGCGGATACGCAGTATTTT.

The V gene is TRBV10-1, the J gene TRBJ2-3; 7 nucleotides match TRBD2. Germline CDR1 is WNHNN and CDR2 is SYGVQD (reference sequence). The CDR3 loop spans 16 amino acids. The V segment lost 3 bases and the J segment 4 bases; nucleotides outside the gene matches: 10. The CDR3 DNA follows: TGCGCCAGCAGTGACGCTGCGGGAGACGGCCCAGATACGCAGTATTTT. Translating gives CASSDAAGDGPDTQYF.

The CDR3 is CASSPSTGREQYF. In DNA form, the CDR3 reads TGTGCCAGCTCACCAAGTACAGGGCGGGAGCAGTACTTC. This chain joins TRBV18 and TRBJ2-7, with D possibly being TRBD1 (6 bases). Germline CDR1 reads KGHSH; CDR2 reads LQKENI. This CDR3 comprises 13 residues. Trimming shortened V by 2 bases and J by 7 bases, and 12 bases separated the two germline ends. The full variable domain, in which reference TRBV18 and TRBJ2-7 provide the parts outside the CDR3, is NAGVMQNPRHLVRRRGQEARLRCSPMKGHSHVYWYRQLPEEGLKFMVYLQKENIIDESGMPKERFSAEFPKEGPSILRIQQVVRGDSAAYFCASSPSTGREQYFGPGTRLTVT.

V gene TRBV2 combines with J gene TRBJ2-3; TRBD2 aligns across 16 bases. Looked up from germline, CDR1 is SNHLY and CDR2 is FYNNEI. V lost 8 bases to trimming and J lost 4 bases; unmatched junction nucleotides: 3. The CDR3 has 15 residues. The CDR3 reads CASGTSGREADTQYF. CDR3 DNA: TGTGCCAGCGGGACTAGCGGGAGGGAAGCAGATACGCAGTATTTT.

The rearrangement joins TRBV7-8 to TRBJ1-2; 11 bases line up with TRBD1. V dropped 1 base and J dropped 6; count of bases not matched to a gene: 1. Germline V gene data show CDR1 as SGHVS and CDR2 as FQNEAQ. This CDR3 comprises 14 residues. CDR3 amino acids: CASSLVGQGDGYTF. Written as DNA, the CDR3 is TGTGCCAGCAGCTTAGTGGGACAGGGGGATGGCTACACCTTC.

Points on this clone: The junction does not match germline at one end; this may be a read error. In the same sample, other DNA sequences code for this CDR3. The chain uses TRBV5-1 and TRBJ2-3; 7 bases are a match to TRBD2. The CDR3 runs 15 residues. The germline CDR1 and CDR2 sequences are SGHRS and YFSETQ. The CDR3 reads CASSLRGGSTDTQYF. The CDR3 bases are TGCGCCAGCAGCTTGCGGGGCGGGAGCACAGATACGCAGTACTTT.

This chain joins TRBV30 and TRBJ2-2; D remains ambiguous. Germline V gene lookup returns CDR1 GTSNPN and CDR2 SVGIG (reference sequence). The CDR3 consists of 11 residues. V was trimmed by 2 bases and J by 7 bases, leaving 5 bases between them. CDR3 nucleotide sequence: TGTGCCTGGAGTCCGGTCGGGGAGCTGTTTTTT. Amino acid sequence: CAWSPVGELFF.

This clone was observed a single time. The chain carries TRBV7-6 and TRBJ2-3, with TRBD2 matching over 7 bases. The CDR3 covers 11 residues. CDR1 is SGHVS and CDR2 is FNYEAQ in the germline V gene. The ends lost 5 bases at V and 11 bases at J; junction bases unmatched: 4. CDR3 sequence reads: CASSPGRVQYF. Written as DNA, the CDR3 is TGTGCCAGCAGCCCTGGGAGGGTGCAGTATTTT.

This rearrangement joins TRBV10-3 to TRBJ2-1; D is unresolved. CDR1 is ENHRY, CDR2 SYGVKD, per germline. The CDR3 extends over 13 amino acids. V shed 8 bases and J shed 0 bases, with 8 bases lying between them. The chain's CDR3 is CAIGFGSYNEQFF. CDR3 nucleotide sequence: TGTGCCATCGGATTCGGCTCCTACAATGAGCAGTTCTTC.

The gene calls are TRBV19 and TRBJ2-1; TRBD1 matches 9 bases. This CDR3 is 16 amino acids long. The V segment lost 5 bases and the J segment 5 bases; nucleotides outside the gene matches: 10. The germline CDR1 and CDR2 sequences are LNHDA and SQIVND (reference sequence). The CDR3: CASSSVQGAVNNEQFF. The CDR3 nucleotides read TGTGCCAGTAGTTCAGTACAGGGGGCGGTTAACAATGAGCAGTTCTTC. Full variable domain (outside the CDR3, taken from reference TRBV19 and TRBJ2-1): DGGITQSPKYLFRKEGQNVTLSCEQNLNHDAMYWYRQDPGQGLRLIYYSQIVNDFQKGDIAEGYSVSREKKESFPLTVTSAQKNPTAFYLCASSSVQGAVNNEQFFGPGTRLTVL.

V gene TRBV2 combines with J gene TRBJ1-3, with D unclear. Germline CDR1 reads SNHLY; CDR2 reads FYNNEI. The CDR3 spans 15 residues. Trimming removed 3 bases at V and 1 base at J, with 10 bases between. The CDR3 DNA sequence: TGTGCCAGCAGTGAGCTTGGGTTATCTGGAAACACCATATATTTT. Amino acids: CASSELGLSGNTIYF.

The rearrangement uses TRBV30 and TRBJ2-2; D is ambiguous. Per germline, CDR1 GTSNPN and CDR2 SVGIG (reference sequence). V was trimmed by 3 bases and J by 2 bases, leaving 16 bases between them. The CDR3 extends over 16 amino acids. The CDR3 bases are TGTGCCTGGAGAGTACTGCAAAACGGCAACACCGGGGAGCTGTTTTTT. As protein: CAWRVLQNGNTGELFF.